This is a list of T cell receptor beta chains from one sample in a study of PD-L1 blockade in urothelial cancer. Clones were sequenced by immunoSEQ multiplex PCR, and TCRdb holds only the in-frame ones, with some missing. The sample records 85,000 to 90,000 clones, under 90% being singletons. The source was PBMCs, collected around atezolizumab (anti-PD-L1) treatment. The receptor set was obtained from a man aged 55 to 69 with urothelial cancer. Each CDR3 is given with its conserved first and last residue. D genes are given only for firm matches. Some rows mark clone size as missing; the rest say once, few, many or name a class of expanded clone.

clone_size	v_call	d_call	cdr3_length	j_call	cdr3_aa	cdr3_nt
NA	TRBV4-1	NA	15	TRBJ1-1	CASSQGKGGGTEAFF	TGCGCCAGCAGCCAAGGGAAGGGGGGGGGAACTGAAGCTTTCTTT
NA	TRBV28	NA	17	TRBJ2-1	CASRAWTDSLIRNEQFF	TGTGCCAGCAGGGCTTGGACGGACAGCCTTATAAGAAATGAGCAGTTCTTC
NA	TRBV9	TRBD2	15	TRBJ2-3	CASRSTGLPTDTQYF	TGTGCCAGCAGGTCAACGGGACTACCCACAGATACGCAGTATTTT
once	TRBV19	TRBD1	15	TRBJ2-5	CASSIVGTGKETQYF	TGTGCCAGTAGTATAGTCGGGACAGGGAAAGAGACCCAGTACTTC
NA	TRBV6-5	TRBD1	16	TRBJ1-2	CASSYYRDRGSWGYTF	TGTGCCAGCAGTTACTACCGGGACAGGGGGTCATGGGGCTACACCTTC
NA	TRBV7-2	TRBD1	16	TRBJ2-7	CASSLDRDRDSYEQYF	TGTGCCAGCAGCTTAGACCGGGACAGGGATTCCTACGAGCAGTACTTC
NA	TRBV5-1	NA	15	TRBJ2-3	CASSIDGVRTDTQYF	TGCGCCAGCAGCATTGACGGGGTAAGGACAGATACGCAGTATTTT
NA	TRBV4-2	NA	13	TRBJ1-5	CASSQEARQPQHF	TGTGCCAGCAGCCAAGAAGCTCGTCAGCCCCAGCATTTT
NA	TRBV30	TRBD1	14	TRBJ1-2	CAWRIDRGYYGYTF	TGTGCCTGGAGGATCGACAGGGGTTACTATGGCTACACCTTC
NA	TRBV6-1	NA	13	TRBJ1-1	CASRRSGNTEAFF	TGTGCCAGCAGACGATCCGGGAACACTGAAGCTTTCTTT
NA	TRBV10-3	NA	16	TRBJ2-2	CAITKSGGANTGELFF	TGTGCCATCACCAAATCGGGGGGCGCGAACACCGGGGAGCTGTTTTTT
NA	TRBV2	NA	12	TRBJ1-2	CASIFRGGGYTF	TGTGCCAGCATTTTTAGGGGAGGCGGCTACACCTTC
NA	TRBV6-5	NA	12	TRBJ1-1	CASSPGVTEAFF	TGTGCCAGCAGCCCAGGGGTCACTGAAGCTTTCTTT
NA	TRBV30	TRBD1	12	TRBJ1-2	CAVHRGGGGYTF	TGTGCCGTACACAGGGGAGGTGGTGGCTACACCTTC